This T cell receptor beta chain was sequenced during a study of chemoradiotherapy in HPV16-positive cancers. Study conclusions and caveats: Candidate HPV-specific clones and E7-related TCR motifs grew in tumor during treatment.

As for this clone: The antigen is not known.

TCRdb's copy holds only in-frame clones and misses some; the assay was immunoSEQ multiplex PCR. Of some 25,000 clones listed, around 90% were seen once; the top ten hold about a fifth. This specimen was blood, taken from a patient who underwent chemoradiotherapy. This TCR was recovered from a human donor with HPV-associated anogenital cancer.

DNA of the CDR3: TGTGCCAGCAGCTTGTCCGCGGGGGGGCTCTCCGGGGAGCTGTTTTTT. The encoded protein is CASSLSAGGLSGELFF. The chain uses TRBV5-4 and TRBJ2-2; TRBD2 matches 9 bases. V trimming: 1 base; J trimming: 6 bases; junction bases outside the gene matches: 7. The CDR3 sequence is 16 residues long. Germline V CDR1 and CDR2: SGHNT, YYREEE (reference sequence).